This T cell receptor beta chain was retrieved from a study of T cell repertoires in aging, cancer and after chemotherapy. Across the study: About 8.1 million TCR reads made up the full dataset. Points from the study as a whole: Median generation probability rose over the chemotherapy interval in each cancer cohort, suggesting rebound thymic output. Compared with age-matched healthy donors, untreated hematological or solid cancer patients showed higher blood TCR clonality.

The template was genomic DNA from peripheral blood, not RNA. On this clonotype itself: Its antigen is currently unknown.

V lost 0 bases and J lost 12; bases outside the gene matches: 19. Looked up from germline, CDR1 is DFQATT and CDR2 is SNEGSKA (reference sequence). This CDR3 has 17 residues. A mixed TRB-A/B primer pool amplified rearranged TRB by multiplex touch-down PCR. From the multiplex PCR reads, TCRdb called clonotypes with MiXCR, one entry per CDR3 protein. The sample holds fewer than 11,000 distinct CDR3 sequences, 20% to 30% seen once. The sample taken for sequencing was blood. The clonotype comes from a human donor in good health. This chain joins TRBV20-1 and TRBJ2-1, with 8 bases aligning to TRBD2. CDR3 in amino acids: CSARDTLSGSEGLGQFF. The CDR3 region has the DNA TGCAGTGCTAGAGATACTCTCAGCGGGAGCGAAGGTCTGGGGCAGTTCTTC.